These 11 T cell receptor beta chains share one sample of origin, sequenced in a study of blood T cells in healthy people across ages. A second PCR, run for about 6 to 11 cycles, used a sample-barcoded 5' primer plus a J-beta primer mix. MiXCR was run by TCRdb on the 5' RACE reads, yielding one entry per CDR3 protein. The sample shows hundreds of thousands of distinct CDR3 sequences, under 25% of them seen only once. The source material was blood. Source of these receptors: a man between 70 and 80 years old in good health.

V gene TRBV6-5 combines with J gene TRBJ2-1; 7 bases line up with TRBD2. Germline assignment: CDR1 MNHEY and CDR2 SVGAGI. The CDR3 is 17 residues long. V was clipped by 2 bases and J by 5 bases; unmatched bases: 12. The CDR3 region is CASSYGRTSRANNEQFF. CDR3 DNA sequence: TGTGCCAGCAGTTACGGGAGGACTAGTAGGGCCAACAATGAGCAGTTCTTC.

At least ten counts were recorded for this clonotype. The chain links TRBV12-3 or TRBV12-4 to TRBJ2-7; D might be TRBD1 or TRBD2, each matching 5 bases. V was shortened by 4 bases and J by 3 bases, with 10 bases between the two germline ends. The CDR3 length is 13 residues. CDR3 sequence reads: CASSWDLSYEQYF. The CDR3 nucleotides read TGTGCCAGCAGTTGGGACCTCAGCTACGAGCAGTACTTC.

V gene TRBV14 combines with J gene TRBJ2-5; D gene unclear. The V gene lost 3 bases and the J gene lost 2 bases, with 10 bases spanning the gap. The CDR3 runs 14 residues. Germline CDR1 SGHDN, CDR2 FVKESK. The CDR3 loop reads CASSHGTTQETQYF. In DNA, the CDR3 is TGTGCCAGCAGCCACGGAACTACGCAAGAGACCCAGTACTTC.

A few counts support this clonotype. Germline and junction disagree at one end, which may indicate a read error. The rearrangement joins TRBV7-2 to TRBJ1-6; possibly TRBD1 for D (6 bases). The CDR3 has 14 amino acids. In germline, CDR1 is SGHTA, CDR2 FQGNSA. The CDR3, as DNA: TGTGCCGGCAGCTTAGGACAGCCTAATTCACCCCTCCACTTT. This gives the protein CAGSLGQPNSPLHF.

In DNA, the CDR3 is TGTGCCAGCACCCGAGGTCAGGATGCAACTAATGAAAAACTGTTTTTT. Protein product: CASTRGQDATNEKLFF. V gene TRBV5-6 combines with J gene TRBJ1-4; D ambiguous. V gave up 6 bases and J gave up 0 bases, with 15 bases separating them. CDR1 and CDR2 (germline): SGHDT, YYEEEE. The CDR3 totals 16 residues.

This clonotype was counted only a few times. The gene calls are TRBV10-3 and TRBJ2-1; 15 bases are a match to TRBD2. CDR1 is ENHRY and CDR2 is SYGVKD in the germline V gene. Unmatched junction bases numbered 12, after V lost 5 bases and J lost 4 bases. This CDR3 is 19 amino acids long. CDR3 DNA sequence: TGTGCCATCAGTCCCGCCGGACTAGCGGGAGGGACAGAATACAATGAGCAGTTCTTC. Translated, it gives CAISPAGLAGGTEYNEQFF.

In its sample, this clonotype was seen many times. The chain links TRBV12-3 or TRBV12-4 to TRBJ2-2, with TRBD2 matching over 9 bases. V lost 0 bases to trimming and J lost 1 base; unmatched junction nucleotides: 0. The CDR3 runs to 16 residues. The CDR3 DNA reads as TGTGCCAGCAGTTTAGCACTAGCGGGGAACACCGGGGAGCTGTTTTTT. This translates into CASSLALAGNTGELFF.

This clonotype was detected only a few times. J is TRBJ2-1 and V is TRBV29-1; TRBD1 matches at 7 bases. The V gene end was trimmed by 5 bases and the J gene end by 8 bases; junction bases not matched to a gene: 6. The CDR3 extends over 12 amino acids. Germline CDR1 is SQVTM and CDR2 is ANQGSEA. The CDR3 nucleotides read TGCAGCGTTTTCACAGGGGAAGATGAGCAGTTCTTC. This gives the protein CSVFTGEDEQFF.

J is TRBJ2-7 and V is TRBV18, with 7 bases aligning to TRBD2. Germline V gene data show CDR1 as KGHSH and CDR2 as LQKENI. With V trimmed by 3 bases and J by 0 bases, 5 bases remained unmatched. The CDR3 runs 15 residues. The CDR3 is CASSPRLANSYEQYF. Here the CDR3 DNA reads TGTGCCAGCTCACCCAGACTAGCTAACTCCTACGAGCAGTACTTC.

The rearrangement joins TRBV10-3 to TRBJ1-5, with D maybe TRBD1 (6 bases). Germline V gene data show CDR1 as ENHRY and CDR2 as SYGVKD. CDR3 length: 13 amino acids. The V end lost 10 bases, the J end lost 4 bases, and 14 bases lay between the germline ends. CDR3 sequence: CATGTKGNQPQHF. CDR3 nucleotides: TGTGCCACCGGGACAAAGGGTAATCAGCCCCAGCATTTT.

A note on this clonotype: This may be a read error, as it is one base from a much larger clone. CDR3 protein: CSVPTPYNGQFF. The CDR3 nucleotides are TGCAGCGTCCCTACCCCCTACAATGGGCAGTTCTTC. The gene calls are TRBV29-1 and TRBJ2-5; D is unclear. The closer fit of TRBJ2-1 to the DNA end suggests the J call may be wrong. Germline-derived CDR1 and CDR2 are SQVTM and ANQGSEA. This CDR3 has 12 amino acids.